The TCR beta chain described here comes from a study of blood T cell repertoires in COVID-19. The CDR3 has 14 amino acids. V was clipped by 2 bases and J by 5 bases; unmatched bases: 3. Looked up from germline, CDR1 is WSHSY and CDR2 is SAAADI. Sequencing used immunoSEQ multiplex PCR; TCRdb keeps in-frame clones, though not all of them. The profile covers 200,000 to 250,000 clones, with just over 85% appearing a single time and roughly 1.5% taken by the ten largest. The clonotype was recovered from a man between 18 and 35 years old with active or convalescent COVID-19. Sequencing input: peripheral blood. The chain couples TRBV10-2 to TRBJ1-1; TRBD1 matches at 9 bases. The CDR3 DNA reads TGCGCCAGCAGTGAGGGGACAGGGAAAACTGAAGCTTTCTTT. Its translation: CASSEGTGKTEAFF.